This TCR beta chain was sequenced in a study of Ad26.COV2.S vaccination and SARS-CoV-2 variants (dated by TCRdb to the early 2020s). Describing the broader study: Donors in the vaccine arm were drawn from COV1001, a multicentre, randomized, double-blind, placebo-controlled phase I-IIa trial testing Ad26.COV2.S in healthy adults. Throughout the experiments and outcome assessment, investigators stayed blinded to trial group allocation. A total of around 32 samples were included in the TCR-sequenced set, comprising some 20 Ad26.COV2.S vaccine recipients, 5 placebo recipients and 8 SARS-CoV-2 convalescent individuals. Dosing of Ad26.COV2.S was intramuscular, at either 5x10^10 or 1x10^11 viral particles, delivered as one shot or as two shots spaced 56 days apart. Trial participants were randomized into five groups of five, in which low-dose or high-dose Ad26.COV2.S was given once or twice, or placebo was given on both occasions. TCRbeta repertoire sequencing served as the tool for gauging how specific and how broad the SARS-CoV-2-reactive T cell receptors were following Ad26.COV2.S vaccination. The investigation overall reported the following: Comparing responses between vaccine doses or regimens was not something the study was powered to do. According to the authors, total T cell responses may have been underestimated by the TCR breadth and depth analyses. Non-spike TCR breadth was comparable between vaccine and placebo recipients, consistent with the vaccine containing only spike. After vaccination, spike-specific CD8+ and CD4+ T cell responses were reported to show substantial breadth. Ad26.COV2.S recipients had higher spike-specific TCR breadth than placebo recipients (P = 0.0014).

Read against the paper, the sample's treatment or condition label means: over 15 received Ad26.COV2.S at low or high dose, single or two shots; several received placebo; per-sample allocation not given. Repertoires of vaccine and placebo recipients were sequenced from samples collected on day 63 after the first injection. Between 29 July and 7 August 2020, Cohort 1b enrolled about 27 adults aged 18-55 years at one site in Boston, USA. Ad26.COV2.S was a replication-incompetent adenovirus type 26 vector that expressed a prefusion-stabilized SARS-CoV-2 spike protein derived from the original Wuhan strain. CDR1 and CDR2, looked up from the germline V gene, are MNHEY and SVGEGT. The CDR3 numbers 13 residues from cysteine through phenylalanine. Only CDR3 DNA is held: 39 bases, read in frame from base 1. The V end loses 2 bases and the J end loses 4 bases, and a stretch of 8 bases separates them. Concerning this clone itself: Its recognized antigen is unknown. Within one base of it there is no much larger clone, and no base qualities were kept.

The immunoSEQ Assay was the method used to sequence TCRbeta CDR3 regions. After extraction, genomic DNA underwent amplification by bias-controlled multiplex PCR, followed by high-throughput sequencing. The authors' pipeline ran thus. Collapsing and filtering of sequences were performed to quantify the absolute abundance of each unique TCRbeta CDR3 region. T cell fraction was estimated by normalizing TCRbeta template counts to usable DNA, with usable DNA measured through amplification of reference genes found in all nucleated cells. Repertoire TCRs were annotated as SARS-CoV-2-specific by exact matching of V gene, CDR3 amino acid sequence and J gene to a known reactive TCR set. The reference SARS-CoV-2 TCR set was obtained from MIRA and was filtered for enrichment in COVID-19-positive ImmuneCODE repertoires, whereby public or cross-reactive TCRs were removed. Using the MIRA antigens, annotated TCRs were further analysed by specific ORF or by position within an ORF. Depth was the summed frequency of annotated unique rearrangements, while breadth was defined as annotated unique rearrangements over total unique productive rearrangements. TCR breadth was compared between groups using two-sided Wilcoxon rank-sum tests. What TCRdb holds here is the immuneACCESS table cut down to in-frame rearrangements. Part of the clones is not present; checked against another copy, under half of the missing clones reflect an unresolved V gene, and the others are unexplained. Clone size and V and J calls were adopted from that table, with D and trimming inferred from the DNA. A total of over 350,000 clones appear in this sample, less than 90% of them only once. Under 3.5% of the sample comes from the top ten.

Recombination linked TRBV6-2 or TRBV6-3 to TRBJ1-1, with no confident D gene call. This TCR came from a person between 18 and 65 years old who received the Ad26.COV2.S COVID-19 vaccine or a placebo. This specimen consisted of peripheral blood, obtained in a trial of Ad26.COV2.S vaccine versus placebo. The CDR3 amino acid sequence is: CASSYDVGTEAFF. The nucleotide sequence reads TGTGCCAGCAGTTACGACGTGGGCACTGAAGCTTTCTTT.